Listed below are T cell receptor beta chains from one sample, sequenced in a study of T cells after yellow fever vaccination. TCRdb used MiXCR to reprocess the 5' RACE reads, holding one entry per CDR3 protein. This table holds about 250,000 distinct CDR3 sequences, 3.6% found once. The sequenced sample was PBMCs, obtained 15 days after the yellow fever booster vaccination. The receptor set was obtained from a man aged 18 to 29 who received the YFV17D yellow fever vaccine. The CDR3 runs from the conserved cysteine through the conserved F or W. D genes are given only for firm matches. Not all rows give a size; the values are once, few, many and, for expanded clones, a class.

CDR3nt: TGCGCCAGCAGCTTGGACTGGGCAGGGGTAGCCACCGGGGAGCTGTTTTTT
CDR3aa: CASSLDWAGVATGELFF
v_gene: TRBV5-1
abundance: many
j_gene: TRBJ2-2
d_gene: -

CDR3nt: TGCAGCGCGACAGTTTCCTCCTACGAGCAGTACTTC
CDR3aa: CSATVSSYEQYF
v_gene: TRBV29-1
abundance: many
j_gene: TRBJ2-7
d_gene: -

CDR3nt: TGTGCCAGTAGTATAGCGTCATACAGGGGGCTGGAGACCCAGTACTTC
CDR3aa: CASSIASYRGLETQYF
v_gene: TRBV19
abundance: many
j_gene: TRBJ2-5
d_gene: TRBD1

CDR3nt: TGTGCCAGCAGCTCATTGGACAGCGTCTACGAGCAGTACTTC
CDR3aa: CASSSLDSVYEQYF
v_gene: TRBV5-5
abundance: many
j_gene: TRBJ2-7
d_gene: -

CDR3nt: TGTGCCATCAAGGGTGCCACCCAACGGGACAATGAGCAGTTCTTC
CDR3aa: CAIKGATQRDNEQFF
v_gene: TRBV10-3
abundance: many
j_gene: TRBJ2-1
d_gene: -

CDR3nt: TGTGCCAGCACGGCCGGGACAGGGATTTACGAGCAGTACTTC
CDR3aa: CASTAGTGIYEQYF
v_gene: TRBV6-5
abundance: many
j_gene: TRBJ2-7
d_gene: TRBD1

CDR3nt: TGTGCCAGCAGCCAAGAAGATAGTTGGCCTAGCACAGATACGCAGTATTTT
CDR3aa: CASSQEDSWPSTDTQYF
v_gene: TRBV4-2
abundance: -
j_gene: TRBJ2-3
d_gene: -

CDR3nt: TGTGCCAGCCGCTTTTCAGCGGGCAGGGTGTATGGCTACACCTTC
CDR3aa: CASRFSAGRVYGYTF
v_gene: TRBV5-6
abundance: many
j_gene: TRBJ1-2
d_gene: -

CDR3nt: TGTGCCAGCAGTTACGGCCCTCCCGTTTGGGGGGCCAACGTCCTGACTTTC
CDR3aa: CASSYGPPVWGANVLTF
v_gene: TRBV6-2/TRBV6-3
abundance: many
j_gene: TRBJ2-6
d_gene: -

CDR3nt: TGCAGTGCTAGGAAAGGACAGACTGAGCAGTTCTTC
CDR3aa: CSARKGQTEQFF
v_gene: TRBV20-1
abundance: many
j_gene: TRBJ2-1
d_gene: -

CDR3nt: TGCGCCAGCAGCTTGACTAGCGGTAACGGGGAGCTGTTTTTT
CDR3aa: CASSLTSGNGELFF
v_gene: TRBV5-1
abundance: -
j_gene: TRBJ2-2
d_gene: TRBD2

CDR3nt: TGCGCCAGCAGCTTGGCGGCTAAGGGGTCCACTGAAGCTTTCTTT
CDR3aa: CASSLAAKGSTEAFF
v_gene: TRBV5-1
abundance: -
j_gene: TRBJ1-1
d_gene: -

CDR3nt: TGCAGCGTTGTTTTCCCGGCCAGGGGTGGGGAGACCCAGTACTTC
CDR3aa: CSVVFPARGGETQYF
v_gene: TRBV29-1
abundance: many
j_gene: TRBJ2-5
d_gene: -

CDR3nt: TGTGCCAGCGGCAGCTTGGTGTCAGGGCCCCTTCAAGAGACCCAGTACTTC
CDR3aa: CASGSLVSGPLQETQYF
v_gene: TRBV5-6
abundance: many
j_gene: TRBJ2-5
d_gene: -

CDR3nt: TGTGCCAGCAGTTACGTCCGGGTAAGGGAAGCTTTCTTT
CDR3aa: CASSYVRVREAFF
v_gene: TRBV6-5
abundance: many
j_gene: TRBJ1-1
d_gene: -

CDR3nt: TGCGCCAGCAGCTTGGAGAAAGGCTATGGCTACACCTTC
CDR3aa: CASSLEKGYGYTF
v_gene: TRBV5-1
abundance: many
j_gene: TRBJ1-2
d_gene: -

CDR3nt: TGTGCCAGCAGCCCCTCTAGCGGGGGGGACACCGGGGAGCTGTTTTTT
CDR3aa: CASSPSSGGDTGELFF
v_gene: TRBV7-2
abundance: -
j_gene: TRBJ2-2
d_gene: TRBD2

CDR3nt: TGTGCCAGCAGCCTACGAGCGGGGGGGCCTGAGACCCAGTACTTC
CDR3aa: CASSLRAGGPETQYF
v_gene: TRBV7-2
abundance: many
j_gene: TRBJ2-5
d_gene: TRBD2

CDR3nt: TGTGCCAGCAGTCTCTCCGGAGGGAGGCGTCAGCCCCAGCATTTT
CDR3aa: CASSLSGGRRQPQHF
v_gene: TRBV27
abundance: many
j_gene: TRBJ1-5
d_gene: -

CDR3nt: TGTGCCAGCAGCCGTTTCGGGGTAGCCAAAAACATTCAGTACTTC
CDR3aa: CASSRFGVAKNIQYF
v_gene: TRBV5-6
abundance: few
j_gene: TRBJ2-4
d_gene: -

CDR3nt: TGTGCCAGTAGTACACTCCTAGCGGGGGGCCTTAGCTCCTACAATGAGCAGTTCTTC
CDR3aa: CASSTLLAGGLSSYNEQFF
v_gene: TRBV19
abundance: many
j_gene: TRBJ2-1
d_gene: TRBD2

CDR3nt: TGTGCCAGCAGCTTAGCGATCACCTCTGGAAACACCATATATTTT
CDR3aa: CASSLAITSGNTIYF
v_gene: TRBV7-8
abundance: many
j_gene: TRBJ1-3
d_gene: -

CDR3nt: TGTGCCAGCAGCCAAAAACTGGCCTCCTACGAGCAGTACTTC
CDR3aa: CASSQKLASYEQYF
v_gene: TRBV7-9
abundance: many
j_gene: TRBJ2-7
d_gene: -

CDR3nt: TGTGCCATCAGTGGGGGGACAGTACAAGAGACCCAGTACTTC
CDR3aa: CAISGGTVQETQYF
v_gene: TRBV10-3
abundance: many
j_gene: TRBJ2-5
d_gene: TRBD1

CDR3nt: TGTGCCATCAAGGAGGGCACGGACACAGATACGCAGTATTTT
CDR3aa: CAIKEGTDTDTQYF
v_gene: TRBV10-3
abundance: few
j_gene: TRBJ2-3
d_gene: -

CDR3nt: TGTGCCACCAGCAACCAACTAGCGGGGACCGGGGAGCTGTTTTTT
CDR3aa: CATSNQLAGTGELFF
v_gene: TRBV15
abundance: many
j_gene: TRBJ2-2
d_gene: TRBD2

CDR3nt: TGTGCCAGCAGCTCCACAGGGTCATACGAGCAGTACTTC
CDR3aa: CASSSTGSYEQYF
v_gene: TRBV7-9
abundance: many
j_gene: TRBJ2-7
d_gene: -

CDR3nt: TGTGCCAGCAGCTCATACGGACAGACTAATAATGAAAAACTGTTTTTT
CDR3aa: CASSSYGQTNNEKLFF
v_gene: TRBV11-2
abundance: many
j_gene: TRBJ1-4
d_gene: -

CDR3nt: TGTGCCAGCCGAATACCGACTGGGTACACTGAAGCTTTCTTT
CDR3aa: CASRIPTGYTEAFF
v_gene: TRBV2
abundance: many
j_gene: TRBJ1-1
d_gene: -